Listed below are T cell receptor beta chains from one sample, sequenced in a study of T-cell reconstitution after alpha-beta-depleted transplantation in children. TCRdb re-called the PCR reads through MiXCR, storing one row per CDR3 protein. The sample lists 300,000 or so distinct CDR3 sequences; nearly 10% were seen once. Sequencing was performed on PBMCs from the stem cell graft donor, taken from the stem cell graft. These receptors came from a human donor who donated a stem cell graft to a child with SCID. CDR3s include the opening cysteine and the closing phenylalanine or tryptophan. D genes are given only for firm matches. A clone size is listed for some rows: how often the clone was seen (once, few, many), or a class if it is expanded.

clone size	V gene	D gene	J gene	CDR3 protein	CDR3 DNA
many	TRBV2	NA	TRBJ2-2	CASSEGGLPPSTGELFF	TGTGCCAGCAGTGAAGGAGGACTACCACCCAGCACCGGGGAGCTGTTTTTT
many	TRBV2	NA	TRBJ2-7	CASSGLRGRYEQYF	TGTGCCAGCAGTGGCTTGCGGGGGCGGTACGAGCAGTACTTC
many	TRBV12-3/TRBV12-4	NA	TRBJ1-6	CASSFGQTPLHF	TGTGCCAGCAGTTTCGGACAGACACCCCTCCACTTT
many	TRBV5-1	TRBD2	TRBJ2-2	CASSLGLAGRITGELFF	TGCGCCAGCAGCTTGGGACTAGCGGGGCGAATTACCGGGGAGCTGTTTTTT
NA	TRBV5-1	NA	TRBJ2-6	CASSLVQSTRGANVLTF	TGCGCCAGCAGCTTGGTTCAGTCTACCAGGGGGGCCAACGTCCTGACTTTC
few	TRBV20-1	NA	TRBJ2-5	CSASKGAGSRQETQYF	TGCAGTGCTAGTAAAGGGGCAGGGTCCAGGCAAGAGACCCAGTACTTC
many	TRBV6-1	NA	TRBJ2-1	CASGPRGMSYNEQFF	TGTGCCAGCGGACCCAGGGGTATGTCCTACAATGAGCAGTTCTTC
few	TRBV10-3	TRBD1	TRBJ2-7	CAISEHRGIYEQYF	TGTGCCATCAGTGAACACAGGGGTATCTACGAGCAGTACTTC
many	TRBV12-3/TRBV12-4	NA	TRBJ1-1	CASSLGRGRPTEAFF	TGTGCCAGCAGTTTAGGTCGGGGGCGCCCCACTGAAGCTTTCTTT
NA	TRBV15	NA	TRBJ2-7	CATSGPGISYEQYF	TGTGCCACCAGCGGTCCCGGCATCTCCTACGAGCAGTACTTC
few	TRBV20-1	TRBD1	TRBJ2-1	CSATGPGQGMNEQFF	TGCAGTGCTACCGGCCCGGGACAGGGGATGAATGAGCAGTTCTTC
many	TRBV20-1	TRBD2	TRBJ2-1	CSATSSGGVWNEQFF	TGCAGTGCTACCTCTAGCGGGGGGGTATGGAATGAGCAGTTCTTC
many	TRBV10-3	TRBD2	TRBJ2-7	CAISEVTSGGRVSYEQYF	TGTGCCATCAGTGAAGTGACTAGCGGGGGACGGGTATCCTACGAGCAGTACTTC
many	TRBV5-1	TRBD1	TRBJ2-7	CASSLRQGPYEQYF	TGTGCCAGCAGCCTTCGACAGGGCCCCTACGAGCAGTACTTC
NA	TRBV12-3/TRBV12-4	TRBD1	TRBJ2-6	CASRRQGGGSGANVLTF	TGTGCCAGCAGAAGACAGGGTGGTGGCTCTGGGGCCAACGTCCTGACTTTC
NA	TRBV9	TRBD1	TRBJ2-3	CASSVGRTGAPDTQYF	TGTGCCAGCAGCGTAGGGAGGACAGGGGCCCCAGATACGCAGTATTTT
few	TRBV5-8	TRBD1	TRBJ2-3	CASSLAPGTGNTDTQYF	TGTGCCAGCAGCTTGGCCCCCGGGACAGGGAATACAGATACGCAGTATTTT
few	TRBV7-6	TRBD1	TRBJ2-5	CASSSRTGQETQYF	TGTGCCAGCAGCTCGAGGACAGGGCAAGAGACCCAGTACTTC